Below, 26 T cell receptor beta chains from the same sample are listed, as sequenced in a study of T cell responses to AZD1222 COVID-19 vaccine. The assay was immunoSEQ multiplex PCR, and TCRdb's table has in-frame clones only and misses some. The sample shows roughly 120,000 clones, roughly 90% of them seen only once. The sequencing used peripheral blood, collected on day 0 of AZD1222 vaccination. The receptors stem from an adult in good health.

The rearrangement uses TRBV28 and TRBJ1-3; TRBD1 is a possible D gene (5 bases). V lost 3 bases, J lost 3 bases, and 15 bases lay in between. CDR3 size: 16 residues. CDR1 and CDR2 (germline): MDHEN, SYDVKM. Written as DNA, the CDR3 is TGTGCCAGCAGTTTTCGGGGACCGCTGAATGGAAACACCATATATTTT. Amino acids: CASSFRGPLNGNTIYF.

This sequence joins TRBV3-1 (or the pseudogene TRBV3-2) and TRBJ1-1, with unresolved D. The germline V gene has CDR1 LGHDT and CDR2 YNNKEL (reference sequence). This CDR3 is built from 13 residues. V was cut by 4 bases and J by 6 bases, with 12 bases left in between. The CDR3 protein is CASSPPARSEAFF. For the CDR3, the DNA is TGTGCCAGCAGCCCTCCCGCTAGGTCTGAAGCTTTCTTT.

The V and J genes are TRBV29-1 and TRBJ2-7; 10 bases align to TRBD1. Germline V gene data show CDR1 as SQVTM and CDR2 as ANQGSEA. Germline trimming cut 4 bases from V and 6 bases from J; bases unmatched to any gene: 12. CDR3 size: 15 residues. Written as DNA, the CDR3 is TGCAGCGTTGCTGGTTACGTGACAGGGGGCGCCGAGCAGTACTTC. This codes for CSVAGYVTGGAEQYF.

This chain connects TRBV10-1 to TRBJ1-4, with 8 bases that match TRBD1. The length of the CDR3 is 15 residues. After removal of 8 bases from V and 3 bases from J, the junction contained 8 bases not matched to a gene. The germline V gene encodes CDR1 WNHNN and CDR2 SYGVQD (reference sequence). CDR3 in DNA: TGCGCCAGCTTCGGACAGGGTCAAGCTAATGAAAAACTGTTTTTT. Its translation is CASFGQGQANEKLFF.

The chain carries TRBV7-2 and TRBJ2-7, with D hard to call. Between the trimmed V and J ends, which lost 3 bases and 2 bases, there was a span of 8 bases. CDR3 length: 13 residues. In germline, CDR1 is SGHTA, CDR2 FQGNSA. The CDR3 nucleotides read TGTGCCAGCAGCTTGGATGTTGCCTACGAGCAGTACTTC. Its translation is CASSLDVAYEQYF. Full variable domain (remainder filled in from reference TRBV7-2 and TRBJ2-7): GAGVSQSPSNKVTEKGKDVELRCDPISGHTALYWYRQSLGQGLEFLIYFQGNSAPDKSGLPSDRFSAERTGGSVSTLTIQRTQQEDSAVYLCASSLDVAYEQYFGPGTRLTVT.

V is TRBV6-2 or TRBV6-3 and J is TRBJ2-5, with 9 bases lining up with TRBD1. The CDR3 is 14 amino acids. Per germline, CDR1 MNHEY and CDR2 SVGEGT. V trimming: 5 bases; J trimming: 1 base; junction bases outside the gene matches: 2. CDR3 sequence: CASSRGQGQETQYF. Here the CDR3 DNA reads TGTGCCAGCAGTAGGGGACAGGGCCAAGAGACCCAGTACTTC.

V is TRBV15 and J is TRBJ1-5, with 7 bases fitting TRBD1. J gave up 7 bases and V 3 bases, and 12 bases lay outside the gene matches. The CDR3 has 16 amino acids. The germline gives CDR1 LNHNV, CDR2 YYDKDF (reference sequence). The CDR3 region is CATSSPSYRGIQPQHF. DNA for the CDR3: TGTGCCACCAGCAGTCCTTCCTACAGGGGAATACAGCCCCAGCATTTT. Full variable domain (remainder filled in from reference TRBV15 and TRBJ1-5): DAMVIQNPRYQVTQFGKPVTLSCSQTLNHNVMYWYQQKSSQAPKLLFHYYDKDFNNEADTPDNFQSRRPNTSFCFLDIRSPGLGDTAMYLCATSSPSYRGIQPQHFGDGTRLSIL.

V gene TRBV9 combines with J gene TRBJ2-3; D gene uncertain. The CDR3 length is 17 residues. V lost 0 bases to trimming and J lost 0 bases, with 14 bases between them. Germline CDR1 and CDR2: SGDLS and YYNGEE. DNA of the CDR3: TGTGCCAGCAGCGTAGCTATGACACAGACTAGCACAGATACGCAGTATTTT. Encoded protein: CASSVAMTQTSTDTQYF. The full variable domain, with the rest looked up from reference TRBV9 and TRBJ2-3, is DSGVTQTPKHLITATGQRVTLRCSPRSGDLSVYWYQQSLDQGLQFLIQYYNGEERAKGNILERFSAQQFPDLHSELNLSSLELGDSALYFCASSVAMTQTSTDTQYFGPGTRLTVL.

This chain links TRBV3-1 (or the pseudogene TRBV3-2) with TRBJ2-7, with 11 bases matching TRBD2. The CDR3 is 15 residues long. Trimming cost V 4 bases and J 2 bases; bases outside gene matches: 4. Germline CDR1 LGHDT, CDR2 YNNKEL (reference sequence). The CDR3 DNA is TGTGCCAGCAGCCTTGGACTAGCGGGTACCTACGAGCAGTACTTC. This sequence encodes CASSLGLAGTYEQYF.

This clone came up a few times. CDR3 sequence (DNA): TGTGCCAGCAGTCCCCATCGGACAGAGAACACTGAAGCTTTCTTT. This encodes CASSPHRTENTEAFF. J is TRBJ1-1 and V is TRBV6-2 or TRBV6-3; tentatively, D is TRBD1 (6 bases). V lost 5 bases, J lost 1 base, and 14 bases lay in between. CDR1 MNHEY and CDR2 SVGEGT come from the germline V gene. CDR3 size: 15 residues.

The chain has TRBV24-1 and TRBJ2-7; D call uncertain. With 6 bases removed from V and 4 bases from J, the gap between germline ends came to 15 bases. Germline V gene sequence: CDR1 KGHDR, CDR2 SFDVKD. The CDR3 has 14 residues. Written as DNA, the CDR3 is TGTGCCACCAGTAGTACAGAGGATCCTTACGAGCAGTACTTC. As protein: CATSSTEDPYEQYF.

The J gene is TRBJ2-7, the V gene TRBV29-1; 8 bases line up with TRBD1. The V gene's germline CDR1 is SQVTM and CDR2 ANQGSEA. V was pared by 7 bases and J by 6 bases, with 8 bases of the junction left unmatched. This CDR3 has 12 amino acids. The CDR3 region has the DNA TGCAGCGGGGCGGACAGGGCTTCCGAGCAGTACTTC. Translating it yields CSGADRASEQYF.

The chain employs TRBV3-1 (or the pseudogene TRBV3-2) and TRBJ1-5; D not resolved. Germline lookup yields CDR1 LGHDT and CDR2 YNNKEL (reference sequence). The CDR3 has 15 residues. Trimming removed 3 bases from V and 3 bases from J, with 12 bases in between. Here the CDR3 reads CASSQGMISNQPQHF. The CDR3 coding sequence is TGTGCCAGCAGCCAGGGTATGATCTCCAATCAGCCCCAGCATTTT.

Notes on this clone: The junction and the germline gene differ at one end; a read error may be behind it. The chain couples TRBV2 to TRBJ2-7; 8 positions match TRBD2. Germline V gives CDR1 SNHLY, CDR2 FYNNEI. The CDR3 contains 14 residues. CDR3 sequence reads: CASREAGVRYEQYF. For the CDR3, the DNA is TGTGCCAGCAGAGAAGCGGGAGTAAGGTACGAGCAGTACTTC.

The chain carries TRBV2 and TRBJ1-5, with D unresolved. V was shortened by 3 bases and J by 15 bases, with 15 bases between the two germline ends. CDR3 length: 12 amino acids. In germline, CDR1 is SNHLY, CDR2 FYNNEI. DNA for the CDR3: TGTGCCAGCAGTGAGAGTGGGGATAGGAGGCATTTT. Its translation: CASSESGDRRHF.

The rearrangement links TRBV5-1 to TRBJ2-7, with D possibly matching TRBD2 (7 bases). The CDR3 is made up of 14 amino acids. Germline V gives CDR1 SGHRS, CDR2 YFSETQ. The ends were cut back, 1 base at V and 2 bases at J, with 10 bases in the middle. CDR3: CASSLTGTTYEQYF. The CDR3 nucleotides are TGCGCCAGCAGCTTGACAGGGACTACCTACGAGCAGTACTTC.

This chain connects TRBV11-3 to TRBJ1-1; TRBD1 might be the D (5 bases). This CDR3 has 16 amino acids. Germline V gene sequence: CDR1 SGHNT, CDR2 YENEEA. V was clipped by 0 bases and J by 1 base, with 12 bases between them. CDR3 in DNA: TGTGCCAGCAGCTTAGAGGTGGGGGTAGGGAACACTGAAGCTTTCTTT. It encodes CASSLEVGVGNTEAFF.

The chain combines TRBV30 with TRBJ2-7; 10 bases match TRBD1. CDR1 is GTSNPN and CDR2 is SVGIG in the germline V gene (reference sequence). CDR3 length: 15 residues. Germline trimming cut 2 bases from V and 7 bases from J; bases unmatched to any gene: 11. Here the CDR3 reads CAWSPWTGGSWEQYF. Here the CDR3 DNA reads TGTGCCTGGAGTCCCTGGACAGGGGGGTCCTGGGAGCAGTACTTC.

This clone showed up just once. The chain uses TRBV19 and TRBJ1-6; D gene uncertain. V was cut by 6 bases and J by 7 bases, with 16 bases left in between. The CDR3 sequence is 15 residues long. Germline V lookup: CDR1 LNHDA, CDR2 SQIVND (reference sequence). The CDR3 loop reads CASRGFNGENSPLHF. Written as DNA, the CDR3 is TGTGCCAGTAGGGGATTCAATGGAGAGAATTCACCCCTCCACTTT. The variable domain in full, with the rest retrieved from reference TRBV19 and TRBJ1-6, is DGGITQSPKYLFRKEGQNVTLSCEQNLNHDAMYWYRQDPGQGLRLIYYSQIVNDFQKGDIAEGYSVSREKKESFPLTVTSAQKNPTAFYLCASRGFNGENSPLHFGNGTRLTVT.

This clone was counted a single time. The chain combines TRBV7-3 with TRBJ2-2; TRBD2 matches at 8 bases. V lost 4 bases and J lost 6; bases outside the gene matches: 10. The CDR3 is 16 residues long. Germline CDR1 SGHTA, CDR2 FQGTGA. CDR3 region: CASSSLSGRAAGELFF. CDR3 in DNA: TGTGCCAGCAGCTCCCTTTCCGGGAGGGCTGCCGGGGAGCTGTTTTTT.

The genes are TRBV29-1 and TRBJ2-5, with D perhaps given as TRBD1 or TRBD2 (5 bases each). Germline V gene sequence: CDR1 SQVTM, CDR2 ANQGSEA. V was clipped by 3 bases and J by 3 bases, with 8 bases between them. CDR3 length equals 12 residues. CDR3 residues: CSVERGEETQYF. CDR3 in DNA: TGCAGCGTTGAGAGAGGGGAAGAGACCCAGTACTTC.

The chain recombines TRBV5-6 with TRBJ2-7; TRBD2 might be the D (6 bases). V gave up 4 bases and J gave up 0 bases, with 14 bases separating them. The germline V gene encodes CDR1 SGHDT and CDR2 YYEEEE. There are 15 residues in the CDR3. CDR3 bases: TGTGCCAGCAGCCCCGGAGGGTACCCCTCCTACGAGCAGTACTTC. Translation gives CASSPGGYPSYEQYF.

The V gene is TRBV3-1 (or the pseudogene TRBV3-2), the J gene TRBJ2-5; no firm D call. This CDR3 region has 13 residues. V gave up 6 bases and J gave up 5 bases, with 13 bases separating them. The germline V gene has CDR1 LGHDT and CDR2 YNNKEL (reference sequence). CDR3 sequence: CASSREVVETQYF. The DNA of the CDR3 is TGTGCCAGCAGTCGAGAGGTTGTTGAGACCCAGTACTTC.

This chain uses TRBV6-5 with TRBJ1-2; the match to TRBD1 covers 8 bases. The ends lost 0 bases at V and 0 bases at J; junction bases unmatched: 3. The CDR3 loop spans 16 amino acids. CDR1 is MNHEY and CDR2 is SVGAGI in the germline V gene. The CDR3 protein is CASSYSTGATNYGYTF. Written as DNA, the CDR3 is TGTGCCAGCAGTTACTCGACAGGGGCCACTAACTATGGCTACACCTTC.

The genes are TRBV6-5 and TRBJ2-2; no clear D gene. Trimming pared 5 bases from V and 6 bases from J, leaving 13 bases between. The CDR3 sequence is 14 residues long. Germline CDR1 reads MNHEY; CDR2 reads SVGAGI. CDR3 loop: CASSSWQRPGELFF. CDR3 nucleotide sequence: TGTGCCAGCAGTAGTTGGCAGCGACCCGGGGAGCTGTTTTTT.

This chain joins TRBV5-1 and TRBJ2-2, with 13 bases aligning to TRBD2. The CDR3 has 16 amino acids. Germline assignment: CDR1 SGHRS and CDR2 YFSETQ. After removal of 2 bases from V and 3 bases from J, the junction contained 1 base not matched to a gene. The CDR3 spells CASSLGTSGDTGELFF. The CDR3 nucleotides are TGCGCCAGCAGCTTAGGGACTAGCGGGGACACCGGGGAGCTGTTTTTT.